This T cell receptor (beta chain) derives from a study of CD8+ T cells in alopecia areata. Germline V gene sequence: CDR1 SQVTM, CDR2 ANQGSEA. The ends were cut back, 3 bases at V and 2 bases at J, with 13 bases in the middle. This CDR3 is 14 amino acids long. Indicated treatment: oral pan-JAK inhibitor, 5-10 mg twice daily. Sorting of PBMCs yielded the CD4+ and CD8+ T cells. Points on this clone: Its antigen is unknown.

Study-level results: Clonality in lesional scalp, especially alopecia totalis/universalis, exceeded that of normal scalp.

cDNA prepared by RNA extraction and subsequent reverse transcription served as the template for sequencing. Data came from immunoSEQ multiplex PCR; TCRdb stores just in-frame clones and leaves some out. Of about 180,000 clones in the sample, roughly 46% are singletons; the top ten hold about 9.4%. The specimen comprised CD8+ T cells sorted from blood, sampled around week 53, from a patient treated with tofacitinib. This receptor was taken from a human donor with alopecia areata. The chain recombines TRBV29-1 with TRBJ2-5; D call uncertain. The CDR3 sequence is CSVDVDQAQETQYF. The CDR3 coding sequence is TGCAGCGTTGATGTGGACCAAGCACAAGAGACCCAGTACTTC.